The present entry profiles one T cell receptor (beta chain) with its context. CD25-based Treg depletion was applied to purified naive CD4+ T cells. After constant-region reverse-primer amplification, full-length variable regions underwent semi-nested PCR with Nested Universal Primer A. MiXCR, run by TCRdb on the 5' RACE reads, gives a single entry per CDR3 protein. The sample contains about 54,000 distinct CDR3 sequences, about 15% of which appear only once. Germline V gives CDR1 SGHVS, CDR2 FNYEAQ. This CDR3 spans 13 amino acids. The V gene lost 1 base and the J gene lost 0 bases, with 3 bases spanning the gap.

This TCR came from a female donor with breast cancer. Sequenced: naive CD4+ T cells sorted from blood. The subset: naive CD4+ T cells, CD4+CD45RA+CD25-. V usage is TRBV7-6 and J usage is TRBJ1-1; D gene uncertain. This CDR3 reads CASSLEMNTEAFF. The CDR3 region has the DNA TGTGCCAGCAGCTTAGAGATGAACACTGAAGCTTTCTTT.